The clone carrying this T cell receptor (beta chain) was picked up a small number of times. J was trimmed by 6 bases and V by 3 bases; bases with no gene match: 1. This CDR3 spans 13 amino acids. TCRdb reprocessed the 5' RACE reads via MiXCR and lists one record per CDR3 protein. The sample consists of about 270,000 distinct CDR3 sequences, about 16% of them appearing once. The data originate from a study of T-cell memory formation after mild COVID-19. This chain uses TRBV12-3 or TRBV12-4 with TRBJ2-1; TRBD2 matches at 8 bases. The sequence was obtained from an adult woman who had mild COVID-19 (a few samples of this study predate the infection). Cell type and time point are not known. Sequenced sample: PBMCs or a T cell subset sorted from them (not recorded which). CDR3 loop: CASSFSGVNEQFF. In nucleotides, the CDR3 is TGTGCCAGCAGTTTTAGCGGGGTCAATGAGCAGTTCTTC.